These 8 T cell receptor beta chains were all obtained from the same sample, sequenced in a study of early T cells in non-severe SARS-CoV-2 infection. TCRdb analysed the 5' RACE reads with MiXCR anew, one entry per CDR3 protein. The top ten clones hold 7.8% of a sample with 86,000 or so distinct CDR3 sequences, less than 8% of them seen once. Sample: whole blood. The receptors come from an adult who was a healthcare worker with PCR-confirmed SARS-CoV-2 infection or an uninfected control (not recorded which).

This clonotype was seen repeatedly, ten times or more. The chain has TRBV7-9 and TRBJ1-1; D unclear. This CDR3 is 13 amino acids long. Germline values: CDR1 SEHNR, CDR2 FQNEAQ (reference sequence). Trimming shortened V by 11 bases and J by 0 bases, and 13 bases separated the two germline ends. The CDR3 protein is CAVEAHVNTEAFF. The CDR3 DNA reads as TGTGCCGTTGAGGCGCACGTGAACACTGAAGCTTTCTTT.

The chain uses TRBV20-1 and TRBJ2-7; 11 bases are shared with TRBD2. Germline V gene sequence: CDR1 DFQATT, CDR2 SNEGSKA (reference sequence). The CDR3 contains 14 residues. The V and J ends lost 7 bases and 7 bases, in that order; junction bases with no gene match: 12. The CDR3 protein is CSGLGTSGGEEQYF. In DNA, the CDR3 is TGCAGTGGGTTAGGGACTAGCGGTGGCGAGGAGCAGTACTTC.

Only a few counts were recorded for this clonotype. The rearrangement links TRBV12-5 to TRBJ2-1; D is possibly TRBD2 (5 bases). The V and J ends lost 4 bases and 5 bases respectively, with 9 bases between them. Germline V gene sequence: CDR1 LGHNT, CDR2 FRNRAP. The CDR3 runs 13 residues. The CDR3 DNA reads TGTGCTAGTGGTTCTCCGAGGGACAATGAGCAGTTCTTC. Amino acid sequence: CASGSPRDNEQFF.

This clonotype was found many times. The rearrangement joins TRBV5-1 to TRBJ2-3, with TRBD2 identical over 10 bases. Trimming removed 5 bases from V and 3 bases from J; junction bases left unmatched: 6. Germline V gene lookup returns CDR1 SGHRS and CDR2 YFSETQ. The CDR3 length is 15 residues. Here the CDR3 DNA reads TGCGCCAGCAGTCGGCTAGCGGGGGAGACAGATACGCAGTATTTT. Translating it yields CASSRLAGETDTQYF.

This clonotype was recorded at least ten times. V usage is TRBV3-1 and J usage is TRBJ2-5, with a possible D match to TRBD2 (5 bases). This CDR3 spans 16 amino acids. The germline V gene has CDR1 LGHDT and CDR2 YNNKEL (reference sequence). Trimming cost V 1 base and J 2 bases, with 14 bases left between them. The DNA for the CDR3 is TGTGCCAGCAGCCAAGCCCCGGTGAGGGAACAAGAGACCCAGTACTTC. Translated: CASSQAPVREQETQYF.

This clonotype was detected many times. The V and J genes are TRBV7-2 and TRBJ2-1, with 7 bases aligning to TRBD2. The length of the CDR3 is 16 residues. The V segment lost 3 bases and the J segment 8 bases; nucleotides outside the gene matches: 13. Germline V gene data show CDR1 as SGHTA and CDR2 as FQGNSA. CDR3 in DNA: TGTGCCAGCAGCTTCTCCGTGGGAGGGCCTGTGTATGAGCAGTTCTTC. It is translated as CASSFSVGGPVYEQFF. Looking up the rest from reference TRBV7-2 and TRBJ2-1 gives the full variable domain: GAGVSQSPSNKVTEKGKDVELRCDPISGHTALYWYRQSLGQGLEFLIYFQGNSAPDKSGLPSDRFSAERTGGSVSTLTIQRTQQEDSAVYLCASSFSVGGPVYEQFFGPGTRLTVL.

Ten or more counts support this clonotype. The chain couples TRBV4-2 to TRBJ1-2; 8 nucleotides line up with TRBD1. CDR3 length: 16 amino acids. V trimming: 0 bases; J trimming: 4 bases; junction bases outside the gene matches: 7. CDR1 LGHNA and CDR2 YNFKEQ come from the germline V gene. The CDR3 here is CASSQDRQGAGYGYTF. The DNA for the CDR3 is TGTGCCAGCAGCCAAGATAGGCAGGGGGCTGGCTATGGCTACACCTTC.

The gene calls are TRBV2 and TRBJ2-1; perhaps TRBD1 as D (6 bases). This CDR3 has 14 residues. Germline lookup yields CDR1 SNHLY and CDR2 FYNNEI. The germline V and J ends were trimmed by 4 bases and 9 bases, with 16 bases remaining between them. The CDR3 spells CASSGGSRGSEQFF. The CDR3 DNA follows: TGTGCCAGCAGTGGGGGTAGCAGGGGATCTGAGCAGTTCTTC.